This section outlines one TCR beta chain sequence together with its context. These data are taken from a study of identical twins. TCRdb re-called the 5' RACE reads through MiXCR, storing one row per CDR3 protein. The sample has 500,000 or so distinct CDR3 sequences, 14% seen once. J gave up 3 bases and V 3 bases, and 6 bases lay outside the gene matches. CDR3 length equals 16 residues. Germline V gene sequence: CDR1 KGHDR, CDR2 SFDVKD. This same sample was also taken into another study, of yellow fever vaccine responses in identical twins. As that report states: As reported, the vaccine T cell response of twins seemed partly convergent and partly personalized.

This TCR derives from a woman younger than 35 in good health. The chain combines TRBV24-1 with TRBJ2-2; 7 positions match TRBD1. Material for sequencing was CD4+ T cells sorted from blood. The DNA of the CDR3 is TGTGCCACCAGTGATGGGGACAGTTCCTACACCGGGGAGCTGTTTTTT. Its translation is CATSDGDSSYTGELFF.